A selection of T cell receptor beta chains follows, all from one sample in a study of T cell responses to AZD1222 COVID-19 vaccine. The assay was immunoSEQ multiplex PCR, and TCRdb's table has in-frame clones only and misses some. The sample consists of about 140,000 clones, around nine tenths of them appearing once. Sequences were derived from peripheral blood, sampled 28 days after the second AZD1222 dose. These receptors came from an adult who received the AZD1222 COVID-19 vaccine. CDR3s leave out the opening cysteine and the closing phenylalanine or tryptophan. The order of the fields is clone size, D gene, J gene, V gene, CDR3 protein. D genes are given only for firm matches. Clone size, where shown, is once, few, many, or a class for clones that have expanded.

abundance: NA
d_gene: TRBD1
j_gene: TRBJ2-7
v_gene: TRBV20-1
CDR3aa: SASGDRGRMGGPSGPPIYEQY

abundance: NA
d_gene: NA
j_gene: TRBJ2-7
v_gene: TRBV2
CDR3aa: ASKGAQGLVEQY

abundance: NA
d_gene: NA
j_gene: TRBJ2-2
v_gene: TRBV19
CDR3aa: ASHQLRDIRGTGELF

abundance: NA
d_gene: NA
j_gene: TRBJ2-1
v_gene: TRBV7-2
CDR3aa: ASSLPQGAYEQF

abundance: NA
d_gene: NA
j_gene: TRBJ1-2
v_gene: TRBV27
CDR3aa: ASSLTGGYGYT

abundance: NA
d_gene: NA
j_gene: TRBJ1-6
v_gene: TRBV6-5
CDR3aa: ASSGRDRPLH

abundance: NA
d_gene: NA
j_gene: TRBJ1-2
v_gene: TRBV15
CDR3aa: ATSRVGRTQPGYT

abundance: NA
d_gene: NA
j_gene: TRBJ1-2
v_gene: TRBV10-3
CDR3aa: AISEVREGGYT

abundance: NA
d_gene: NA
j_gene: TRBJ1-5
v_gene: TRBV3-1/TRBV3-2
CDR3aa: ASSQGHSNQPQH

abundance: once
d_gene: NA
j_gene: TRBJ2-1
v_gene: TRBV7-3
CDR3aa: ASSLFGGEASYNEQF